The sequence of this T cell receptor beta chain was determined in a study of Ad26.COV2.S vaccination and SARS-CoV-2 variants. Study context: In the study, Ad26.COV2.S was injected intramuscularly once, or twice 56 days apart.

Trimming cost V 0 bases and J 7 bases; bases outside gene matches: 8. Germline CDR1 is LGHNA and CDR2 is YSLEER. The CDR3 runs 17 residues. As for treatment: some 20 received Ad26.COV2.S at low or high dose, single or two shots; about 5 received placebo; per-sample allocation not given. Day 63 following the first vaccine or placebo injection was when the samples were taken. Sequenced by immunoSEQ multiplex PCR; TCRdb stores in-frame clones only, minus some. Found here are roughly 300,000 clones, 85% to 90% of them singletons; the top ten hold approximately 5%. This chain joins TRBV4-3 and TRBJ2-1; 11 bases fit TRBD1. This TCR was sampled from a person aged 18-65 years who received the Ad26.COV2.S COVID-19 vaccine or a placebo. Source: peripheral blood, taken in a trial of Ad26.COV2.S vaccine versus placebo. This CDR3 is CASSQDRGQGVGNEQFF. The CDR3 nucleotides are TGCGCCAGCAGCCAAGATCGGGGACAGGGGGTTGGTAATGAGCAGTTCTTC.